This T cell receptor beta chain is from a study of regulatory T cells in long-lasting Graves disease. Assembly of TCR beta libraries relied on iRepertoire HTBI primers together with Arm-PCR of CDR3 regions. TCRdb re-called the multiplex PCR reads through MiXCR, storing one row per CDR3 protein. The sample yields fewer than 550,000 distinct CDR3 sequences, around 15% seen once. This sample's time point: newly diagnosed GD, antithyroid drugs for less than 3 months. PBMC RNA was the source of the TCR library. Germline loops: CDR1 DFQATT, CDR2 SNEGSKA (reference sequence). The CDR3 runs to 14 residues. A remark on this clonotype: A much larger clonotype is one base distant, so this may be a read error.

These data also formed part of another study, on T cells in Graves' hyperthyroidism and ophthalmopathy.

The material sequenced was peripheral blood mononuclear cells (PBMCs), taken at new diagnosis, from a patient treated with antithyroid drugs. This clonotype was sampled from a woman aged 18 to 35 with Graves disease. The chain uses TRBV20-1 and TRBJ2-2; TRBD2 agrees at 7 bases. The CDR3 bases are TGCAGTGCTAGGGGTGAGACTCGTCCGGGGGGGCTGTTTTTT. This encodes CSARGETRPGGLFF.